The next 10 T cell receptor beta chains were all read from a single sample in a study of blood T cells in healthy people across ages. Using a J-beta primer mix together with a sample-barcoded 5' primer, a second PCR was run for roughly 6 to 12 cycles. TCRdb re-derived calls from the 5' RACE reads in MiXCR, one entry per CDR3 protein. In the table there are under 850,000 distinct CDR3 sequences, 30% to 45% of which are singletons. What was sequenced was blood. These TCRs come from a man in his late teens or twenties in good health.

This sequence joins TRBV4-1 and TRBJ2-7; D remains unclear. The V end was cut by 1 base, the J end by 1 base, with 8 bases between. The CDR3 sequence is 14 residues long. The germline V gene has CDR1 MGHRA and CDR2 YSYEKL. The CDR3 here is CASSQVTVSYEQYF. In DNA form, the CDR3 reads TGCGCCAGCAGCCAAGTAACTGTTTCCTACGAGCAGTACTTC.

A remark on this clonotype: A much larger clonotype is one base distant, so this may be a read error. The chain joins TRBV29-1 to TRBJ2-7, with D possibly called TRBD1 or TRBD2 (7 bases each). The CDR3 covers 12 residues. The germline V gene has CDR1 SQVTM and CDR2 ANQGSEA. DNA of the CDR3: TGCAGTCAGGGGGGGGTACGAGGAACCCAGTACTTC. Translation gives CSQGGVRGTQYF.

Of note for this clonotype: With a much larger clone just one base away, this may be a read error. The CDR3 bases are TGTGCCAGCAGTTACTCGAGAAGCGGGACTAGCGGGGGATACCATTCCTACGAGCAGTACTTC. Amino acids: CASSYSRSGTSGGYHSYEQYF. V and J are TRBV6-2 or TRBV6-3 and TRBJ2-7; 14 bases line up with TRBD2. V trimming: 0 bases; J trimming: 1 base; junction bases outside the gene matches: 14. This CDR3 spans 21 amino acids. The germline V gene has CDR1 MNHEY and CDR2 SVGEGT.

This clonotype was recorded many times. The V gene is TRBV12-3 or TRBV12-4, the J gene TRBJ2-7; D not certain. This CDR3 has 13 amino acids. V was shortened by 3 bases and J by 0 bases, with 6 bases between the two germline ends. The CDR3 here is CASSFPGSYEQYF. In DNA, the CDR3 is TGTGCCAGCAGTTTTCCCGGCTCCTACGAGCAGTACTTC.

This clonotype came up a few times. This chain uses TRBV12-3 or TRBV12-4 with TRBJ1-1; a weak D match, TRBD1 (5 bases). The CDR3 has 15 residues. The ends were cut back, 5 bases at V and 5 bases at J, with 18 bases in the middle. The chain's CDR3 is CASSPEVGSGTEAFF. The CDR3, as DNA: TGTGCCAGCAGTCCCGAGGTGGGGTCAGGGACTGAAGCTTTCTTT.

This clonotype occurred a few times. The chain has TRBV29-1 and TRBJ1-1; D remains ambiguous. Germline values: CDR1 SQVTM, CDR2 ANQGSEA. V was cut by 7 bases and J by 0 bases, with 12 bases left in between. The CDR3 contains 13 residues. CDR3 sequence (DNA): TGCAGCGGGATCAGACTGGTGAACACTGAAGCTTTCTTT. The encoded protein is CSGIRLVNTEAFF.

There are a few counts of this clonotype. The V and J genes are TRBV12-3 or TRBV12-4 and TRBJ2-2; D might be TRBD1 or TRBD2, each matching 6 bases. The length of the CDR3 is 14 residues. Trimming shortened V by 8 bases and J by 0 bases, and 10 bases separated the two germline ends. This chain's CDR3 is CASPGAPNTGELFF. For the CDR3, the DNA is TGTGCCAGCCCGGGGGCCCCGAACACCGGGGAGCTGTTTTTT.

Only one count was recorded for this clonotype. A single base separates this from a much larger clone, so it may be a read error. V and J are TRBV29-1 and TRBJ2-1, with 10 nucleotides matching TRBD1. There are 12 residues in the CDR3. Germline V gives CDR1 SQVTM, CDR2 ANQGSEA. V lost 4 bases and J lost 8; bases outside the gene matches: 2. CDR3 in DNA: TGCAGCGTTGTGACAGGGGGCCATGAGCAGTTCTTC. This translates into CSVVTGGHEQFF.

This clonotype has just a few counts. The chain joins TRBV12-5 to TRBJ1-2, with 7 bases matching TRBD1. The CDR3 is 14 residues long. Trimming removed 2 bases from V and 5 bases from J; junction bases left unmatched: 5. The germline V gene encodes CDR1 LGHNT and CDR2 FRNRAP. The CDR3 nucleotides are TGTGCTAGTGGTTTGATGACAGGGCGGTATGGCTACACCTTC. Protein sequence: CASGLMTGRYGYTF.

V is TRBV4-3 and J is TRBJ2-1; 8 positions match TRBD2. The V segment lost 4 bases and the J segment 8 bases; nucleotides outside the gene matches: 16. This CDR3 spans 17 amino acids. The germline CDR1 and CDR2 sequences are LGHNA and YSLEER. CDR3 DNA sequence: TGCGCCAGCAGCCGCACGCTACCGGGACTAGTAGTCGATGAGCAGTTCTTC. It encodes CASSRTLPGLVVDEQFF.